This T cell receptor beta chain is drawn from a study of persistence of HIV-infected CD4 T cells. Study conclusions and caveats: Rare CMV-responding cells carrying HIV-1 proviruses were not analyzed separately for TCR. Compared with CD3/CD28-stimulated cells, CMV- and Gag-responding cells showed lower TCRbeta richness. Degenerate expanded CDR3beta sequences were enriched among CMV- and Gag-responding cells.

The CDR3 spans 17 residues. Germline V gene data show CDR1 as SGHTA and CDR2 as FQGNSA. The J segment lost 5 bases and the V segment lost 1 base, leaving 10 bases of the junction unmatched. This was the immunoSEQ version 4 assay in survey mode. Some clones are missing from TCRdb's copy, which holds only in-frame ones; the method was immunoSEQ multiplex PCR. The sample includes some 31,000 clones, 65% to 90% seen only once; the top ten take 0.7% to 0.95%. Concerning this clone: Its antigen is unknown.

The stimulus was lysate of CMV-infected fibroblasts, around 10 ug/mL. Memory cells lacking CD40L and CD69 with high CD45RO were sorted. Plasma HIV-1 RNA stayed below 50 copies/mL for at least 4 years. The sequencing here drew on CD4+ T cells sorted from PBMCs after roughly 18-hour stimulation, taken from a patient who received antiretroviral therapy. The sequence derives from an adult man with HIV who was CMV-seropositive. The J gene is TRBJ2-4, the V gene TRBV7-2, with TRBD2 matching over 8 bases. DNA of the CDR3: TGTGCCAGCAGCTTAGGACCAGCGGGGGTCTCCCAAAACATTCAGTACTTC. This gives the protein CASSLGPAGVSQNIQYF.